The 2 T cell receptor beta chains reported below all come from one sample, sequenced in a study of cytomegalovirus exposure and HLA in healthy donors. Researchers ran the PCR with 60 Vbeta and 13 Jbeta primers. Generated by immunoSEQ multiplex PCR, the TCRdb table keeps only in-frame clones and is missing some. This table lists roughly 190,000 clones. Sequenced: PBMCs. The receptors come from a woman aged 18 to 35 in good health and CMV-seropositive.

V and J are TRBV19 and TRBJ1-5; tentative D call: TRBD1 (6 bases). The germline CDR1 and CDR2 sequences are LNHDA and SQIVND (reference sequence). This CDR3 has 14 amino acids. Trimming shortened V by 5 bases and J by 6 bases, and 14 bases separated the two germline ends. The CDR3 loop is CASSHGQYSQPQHF. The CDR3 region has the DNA TGTGCCAGTAGTCATGGACAGTACAGTCAGCCCCAGCATTTT.

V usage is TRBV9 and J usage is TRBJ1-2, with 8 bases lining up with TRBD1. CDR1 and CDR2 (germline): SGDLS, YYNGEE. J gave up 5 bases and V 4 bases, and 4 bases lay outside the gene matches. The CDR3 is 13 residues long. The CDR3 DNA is TGTGCCAGCAGCATGGACAGGGATTATGGCTACACCTTC. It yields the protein CASSMDRDYGYTF.